Given below is one T cell receptor (beta chain) in context. This sample is part of a study of blood T cell repertoires in COVID-19. Study-level background: Collection of acute and convalescent COVID-19 samples took place in the United States, Italy and Spain. PBMCs, B-cell-depleted T cells, or T cells were the source of the cDNA or gDNA that made up the material.

As processed by the authors: Quantification of nucleated cells was approximated via reference gene primer amplification. Measured with immunoSEQ multiplex PCR; TCRdb has only the in-frame clones, and not every one. V, J and clone size are those of that table, while D and trimming were read from the DNA. The data show roughly 260,000 clones, about 80% seen once. Specimen: peripheral blood. This sequence originates from a woman older than 75 with active or convalescent COVID-19.

CDR3 nucleotides: TGTGCCAGCAGCTCTAGCGGGGTACCTTACAATGAGCAGTTCTTC. This codes for CASSSSGVPYNEQFF. The chain recombines TRBV6-4 with TRBJ2-1; 9 bases agree with TRBD2. J was trimmed by 4 bases and V by 6 bases; bases with no gene match: 7. Germline loops: CDR1 MRHNA, CDR2 SNTAGT. This CDR3 is built from 15 residues.